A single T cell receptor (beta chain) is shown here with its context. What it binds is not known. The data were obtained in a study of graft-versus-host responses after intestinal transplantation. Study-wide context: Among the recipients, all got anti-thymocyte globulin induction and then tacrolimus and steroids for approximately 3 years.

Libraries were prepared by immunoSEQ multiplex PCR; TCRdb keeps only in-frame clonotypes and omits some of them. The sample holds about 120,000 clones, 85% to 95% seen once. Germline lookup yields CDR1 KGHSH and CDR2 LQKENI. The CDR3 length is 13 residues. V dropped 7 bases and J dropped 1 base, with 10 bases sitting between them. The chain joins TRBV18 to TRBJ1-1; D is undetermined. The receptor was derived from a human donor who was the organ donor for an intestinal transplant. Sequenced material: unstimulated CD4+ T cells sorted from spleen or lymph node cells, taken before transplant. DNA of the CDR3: TGTGCCAGCTTCCCCAATAAGAACACTGAAGCTTTCTTT. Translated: CASFPNKNTEAFF.